This TCR beta chain derives from a study of cytomegalovirus exposure and HLA in healthy donors (dated by TCRdb to about 2017). In terms of the full investigation: According to an earlier analysis of around 600 of the donors, about 180 million T cells yielded 100 million or so unique TCR beta sequences and more than 250 Gb of sequence data. Roughly 300 gigabases of sequencing data and 75 million to 85 million unique TCR sequences made up an early release that covered roughly 670 HLA-typed donors. Of the 350 to 450 genotyped donors, around 81% fell in the genetic ancestry cluster associated with self-reported Caucasian donors. The study aimed to test whether signatures of past pathogen exposure could be identified by cataloging public T cell receptors. The study used immunosequencing to profile the T cell repertoires of 666 subjects and linked those repertoires to cytomegalovirus serostatus. In addition to the first cohort of 666 subjects, a separate validation cohort of approximately 110 different subjects was used. High-throughput TCR immunosequencing, statistical association of individual TCRs with disease status, and machine learning were combined to predict cytomegalovirus infection status. A later analysis re-examined previously published TCR beta repertoires from just over 650 donors and added high-resolution HLA genotyping to investigate patterns of TCR occurrence. Rather than using new phenotypic data, the later analysis identified candidate immune exposures from TCR beta sequences and from how often those sequences occurred across donors. An earlier analysis of around 540 of the donors applied high-throughput TCR beta sequencing to assess whether each TCR beta V gene segment acted as functional or pseudogenic. Donor age, sex, ethnicity and CMV serostatus were compiled alongside the repertoire data. Genome-wide SNP genotypes for about 65% of the 666 donors were used in a later genetic analysis, which treated that subset as a discovery cohort. Every discovery cohort repertoire had been produced on one sequencing platform. HLA typing covered class I and class II loci at four-digit resolution. The number of donors typed differed by locus, with roughly 629-640 for A, B, C, DRB1 and DQB1, over 500 for DQA1, approximately 570 for DPA1, and under 490 for DPB1. Four or five DR-DQ haplotypes were handled as single units for association and clustering because linkage in the cohort was strong. Across 300 to 500 genotyped donors of the cohort, an average of approximately 200,000 unique TCR beta nucleotide sequences per donor were sequenced, and about a sixth of those sequences were non-productive.

As concerns this clone: It lacks a known antigen. No base-level quality is on record; no much larger clone is a single base apart.

The cohort comprised under 700 healthy bone marrow donors. At the time of sampling, every cohort member was nominally healthy, though immune exposures that went unrecorded were likely present. The donor was CMV seronegative and belonged to the group of several hundred seronegative cohort members. A peripheral blood sample was provided by each donor, and peripheral blood mononuclear cells were used for TCR beta sequencing. The Qiagen DNeasy Blood Extraction Kit was used to extract genomic DNA from the blood cell samples. The paper as a whole reports these results and caveats: Seventeen rarely observed V segments, including chromosome 9 orphons, were excluded from the earlier analysis of a few hundred of the donors because counts were too low. Because HLA typing was unavailable for some donors at each locus, only the typed subset was used in association tests. Cytomegalovirus status was reported to be diagnosed by the classifier with high specificity and sensitivity in both the original and validation cohorts. Presence/absence analyses assumed roughly uniform sequencing depth across donors, an assumption that may not hold. When HLA alleles, especially DR and DQ, strongly co-occurred, attributing TCR associations to individual alleles was difficult. A later analysis found that TCR association rates varied across HLA loci, with DRB1 alleles showing the most associated TCRs and HLA-C alleles the fewest. A cluster of highly shared sequence variants was judged likely to be a technical artifact of the sequencing pipeline. In a later analysis, HLA-associated TCR beta chains were found to be more clonally expanded and to have lower generation probabilities than equally common non-associated chains. An association between a missense DCLRE1C variant and V-gene and J-gene trimming of TCR beta chains was found in a later genetic analysis and replicated in an independent cohort. Compared with the roughly 670-donor mean, donors in an Asian-associated ancestry cluster had fewer N-insertions in productive TCRs, according to a later genetic analysis. In a later analysis, several top co-occurrence clusters were reported to appear linked to parvovirus B19, influenza, CMV and Epstein-Barr virus. Most TCR sequences were seen in very few donors, while some public TCRs were found in many individuals. In an earlier analysis of more than 450 of the donors, most TCR beta V segments were observed in productive rearrangements about 87% or about 30% of the time, broadly matching IMGT annotations. Linkage disequilibrium might explain the correlated functional status among segregating V segments, but an unknown experimental factor could not be excluded. A further reported finding was that TCR beta sequences accurately predicted the HLA-A and HLA-B alleles for most subjects in the first cohort. Only TCR beta chains were sequenced in this cohort, and the absence of alpha or paired-chain data limited detectable features. Three of the identified cytomegalovirus-associated TCR beta chains were confirmed in vitro to be specific for cytomegalovirus antigens. The authors suggested that the approach could potentially be generalized to other disease states and immunological phenotypes. Because the 87-base-pair reads could not distinguish some IMGT-functional V segments, including TRBV6-2 and TRBV6-3, those segments were excluded. Most CMV-associated TCR beta chains appeared to be HLA-restricted in a later analysis, and the HLA associations seemed to be driven largely by CMV exposure. Immune exposure information for the cohort was limited to CMV serostatus. In a later analysis, some 17,000 TCR beta sequences were associated with specific HLA alleles at a false discovery rate of 0.05. The study gave a list of more than 150 TCR beta chains associated with cytomegalovirus.

Library construction relied on the immunoSEQ multiplex PCR assay. For the multiplex PCR, a mixture combining 60 forward primers for TCR Vbeta segments and 13 reverse primers for TCR Jbeta segments was used. Amplification of the CDR3 region of rearranged TCR beta genes was performed with a multiplex PCR assay on genomic DNA. Amplified TCR beta libraries were sequenced as 87-base-pair reads on the Illumina HiSeq System. The paper's processing steps were these. In a later analysis, about 80 million unique TCR beta chains were counted across the 650 to 750 repertoires, and roughly 11 million of these chains were shared by at least two donors. Raw reads were error-corrected and collapsed into unique sequences with a nearest-neighbor algorithm that merged closely related sequences to remove PCR and sequencing errors. V, D and J gene segments were assigned by aligning CDR3 sequences to IMGT reference sequences. Each retained sequence needed at least a six-nucleotide match to both a V gene segment and a J gene segment. Rearrangements were called productive when the CDR3 lacked stop codons and stayed in frame with V and J; all others were non-productive. CDR3 was defined according to IMGT convention as the region running from the second conserved V-encoded cysteine to the conserved J-encoded phenylalanine. The earlier analysis of some 550 of the donors excluded any sequence lacking an unambiguous match to a single V gene segment. An earlier analysis of about 600 of the donors called V segments functional above 56.7% productive rearrangements and segregating when the between-donor standard deviation exceeded 5%. To diagnose cytomegalovirus status from the catalog of TCR beta chain sequences, a statistical classification framework was built. In a later analysis, V and J genes were assigned by comparing TCR nucleotide sequences against IMGT/GENE-DB human TR gene sequences. A later analysis assigned CDR3 sequences and most-parsimonious VDJ recombination scenarios with the TCRdist pipeline. In a later analysis, each TCR beta chain was defined by its CDR3 amino acid sequence together with its V-gene family, and reads lacking a unique V-gene family were excluded. In a later analysis, several hundred highly shared, low-generation-probability nucleotide sequences were removed to address suspected cross-contamination and a sequencing artifact. In a later analysis, a clonal expansion index for each public chain was calculated from normalized within-repertoire ranks of inferred template counts. A later analysis computed generation probabilities with a VDJ recombination model fitted to out-of-frame rearrangements, and checked the results against IGoR. In a later analysis, TCR-TCR, TCR-HLA and TCR-CMV co-occurrence was scored with hypergeometric tests, and a repertoire-size bias correction was applied to TCR pairs. To estimate false discovery rates, a later analysis permuted the HLA or CMV assignments 20 times. A later analysis grouped co-occurring TCRs with DBSCAN, adding TCRdist sequence similarity when clustering within HLA-allele-positive subsets. Co-occurrence clustering excluded repertoires with fewer than 30,000 or more than 120,000 public chains, plus five with anomalous nucleotide sharing. Imported from immuneACCESS, the table was reduced by TCRdb to in-frame sequences with V and J called. These copies leave out some clones; in studies compared against another copy, an unresolved V gene accounts for under half, and the cause of the remainder is not known. V and J calls plus clone size are reproduced from that table; the DNA served to infer D and trimming. The sample data list about 240,000 clones, and 78% of these were observed just once. The ten largest make up approximately 0.49% of the sample.

Looking up the germline V gene yields CDR1 LGHNA and CDR2 YNFKEQ. From the cysteine up to the phenylalanine, the CDR3 has a length of 18 residues. Just the 54-base CDR3 DNA is kept, in frame starting at base 1. Trimming accounts for 0 bases at V and 0 bases at J, while the number of junction bases matched to no gene is 7. In this chain, TRBV4-2 is recombined with TRBJ2-1, with 8 central nucleotides matching TRBD2. Sample: PBMCs. The source of this sequence is a boy younger than 18 in good health and CMV-seronegative. DNA sequence: TGTGCCAGCAGCCAAGAGAGGAGTAGCGGGATCTCCTACAATGAGCAGTTCTTC. It codes for CASSQERSSGISYNEQFF.